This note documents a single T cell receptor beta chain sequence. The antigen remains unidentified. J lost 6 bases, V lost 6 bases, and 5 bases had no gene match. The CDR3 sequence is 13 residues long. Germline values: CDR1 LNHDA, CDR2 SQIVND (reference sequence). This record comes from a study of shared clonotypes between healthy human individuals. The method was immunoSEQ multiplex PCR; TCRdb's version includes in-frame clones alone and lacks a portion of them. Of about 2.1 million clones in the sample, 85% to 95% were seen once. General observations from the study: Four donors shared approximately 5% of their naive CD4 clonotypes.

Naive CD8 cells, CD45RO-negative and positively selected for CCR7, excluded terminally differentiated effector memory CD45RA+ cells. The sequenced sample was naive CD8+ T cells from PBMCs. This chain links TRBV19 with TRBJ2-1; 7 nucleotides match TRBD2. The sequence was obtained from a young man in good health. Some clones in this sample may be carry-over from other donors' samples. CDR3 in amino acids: CASSARTSNEQFF. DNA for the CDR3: TGTGCCAGTAGCGCCCGGACTAGCAATGAGCAGTTCTTC.